The entry that follows covers one T cell receptor beta chain sequence. Sequencing was performed with immunoSEQ multiplex PCR; in TCRdb, only in-frame clones are kept and a portion is missing. The profile shows about 320,000 clones, roughly 88% of them singletons. The data were taken from a study of blood T cell repertoires in COVID-19. On the study more broadly: Acute-phase and convalescent COVID-19 samples originated in the United States, Italy and Spain.

The Seattle site enrolled patients during active infection and followed them longitudinally. V was clipped by 6 bases and J by 7 bases, with 16 bases between them. Germline V gene data show CDR1 as WSHSY and CDR2 as SAAADI. This CDR3 region has 14 residues. The receptor's source is a woman under 40 with COVID-19, enrolled during active disease. The chain has TRBV10-2 and TRBJ1-5; the D gene is possibly TRBD1 (5 bases). The sequenced sample consisted of peripheral blood. The CDR3 is CASSHGGNYQPQHF. DNA of the CDR3: TGCGCCAGCAGCCATGGGGGGAATTACCAGCCCCAGCATTTT.